This TCR beta chain was documented in a study of blood T cell repertoires in COVID-19. The CDR3 runs 13 residues. Looked up from germline, CDR1 is MNHEY and CDR2 is SVGAGI. Germline trimming cut 4 bases from V and 6 bases from J; bases unmatched to any gene: 5. Method: immunoSEQ multiplex PCR; TCRdb's copy keeps in-frame clones and lacks some. The sample lists approximately 350,000 clones, around nine tenths seen once, with roughly 6.6% in the top ten. The sample consisted of peripheral blood. The chain recombines TRBV6-5 with TRBJ2-7; 8 bases line up with TRBD1. The receptor's source is a woman aged 60-70 years with COVID-19, enrolled during active disease. CDR3 bases: TGTGCCAGCAGTTGGACAGGGAGTGGCGAGCAGTACTTC. Its translation: CASSWTGSGEQYF.